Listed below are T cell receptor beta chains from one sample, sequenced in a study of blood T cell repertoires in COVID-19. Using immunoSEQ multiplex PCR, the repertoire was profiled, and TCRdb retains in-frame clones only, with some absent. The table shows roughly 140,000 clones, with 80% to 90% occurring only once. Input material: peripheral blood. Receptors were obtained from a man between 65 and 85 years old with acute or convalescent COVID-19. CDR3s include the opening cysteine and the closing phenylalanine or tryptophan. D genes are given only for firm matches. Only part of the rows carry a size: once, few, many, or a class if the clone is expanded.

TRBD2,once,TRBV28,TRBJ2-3,TGTGCCAGCAGTTTATCCTCTAGCGGACTCCTTGGAGATACGCAGTATTTT,CASSLSSSGLLGDTQYF
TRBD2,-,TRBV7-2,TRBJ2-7,TGTGCCAGCAGCTTGAGGAGGACTAGCGGATTCTACGAGCAGTACTTC,CASSLRRTSGFYEQYF
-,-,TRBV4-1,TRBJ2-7,TGCGCCAGCAGCCAAGGGCTAGAGGTCCTCGAGCAGTACTTC,CASSQGLEVLEQYF
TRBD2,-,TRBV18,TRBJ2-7,TGTGCCAGCTCCGGGACTAGCATCTACGAGCAGTACTTC,CASSGTSIYEQYF
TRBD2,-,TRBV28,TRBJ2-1,TGTGCCAGCAGTTCATCGGGACTAGCGGGAAAATTTCTGTTCTTC,CASSSSGLAGKFLFF
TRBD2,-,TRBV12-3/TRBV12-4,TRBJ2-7,TGTGCCAGCAGTTTTACGGGGGGAGTCGAGCAGTACTTC,CASSFTGGVEQYF
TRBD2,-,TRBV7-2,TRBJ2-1,TGTGCCAGCAGCTTCAGCGGGAGGGGGTACAATGAGCAGTTCTTC,CASSFSGRGYNEQFF
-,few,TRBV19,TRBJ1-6,TGTGCCAGTAGTATAGAGGCATTTAATTCACCCCTCCACTTT,CASSIEAFNSPLHF
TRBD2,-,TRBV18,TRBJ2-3,TGTGCCAGCTCACCACGGGGAGTAGCGGGAGTAACAGATACGCAGTATTTT,CASSPRGVAGVTDTQYF
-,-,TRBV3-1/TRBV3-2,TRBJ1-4,TGTGCCAGCAGCCAAGAGGGGAGCCCTAATGAAAAACTGTTTTTT,CASSQEGSPNEKLFF
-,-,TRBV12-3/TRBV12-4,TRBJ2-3,TGTGCCAGCAGTTTCCGGGACTCCGATACGCAGTATTTT,CASSFRDSDTQYF
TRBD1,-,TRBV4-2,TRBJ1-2,TGTGCCAGCAGCTCCACCGGGACAGGGAGCGTTGGCTACACCTTC,CASSSTGTGSVGYTF
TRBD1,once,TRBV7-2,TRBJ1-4,TGTGCCAGCAGCCCCCGACAGGGGGCGAGAAATGAAAAACTGTTTTTT,CASSPRQGARNEKLFF
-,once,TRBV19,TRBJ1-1,TGTGCCAGTAGTATAGAACTCACCCGAAGGAACACTGAAGCTTTCTTT,CASSIELTRRNTEAFF
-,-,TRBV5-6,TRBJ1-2,TGTGCCAGCAGCTGGGGGGGCCGGGGCTACACCTTC,CASSWGGRGYTF
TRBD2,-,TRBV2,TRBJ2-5,TGTGCCAGCAGTGAAGACAGAGCGGGACCTAGGGATGAGACCCAGTACTTC,CASSEDRAGPRDETQYF
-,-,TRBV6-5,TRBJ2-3,TGTGCCAGCAGTTACTCAGGGGCAGATACGCAGTATTTT,CASSYSGADTQYF
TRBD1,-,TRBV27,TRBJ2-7,TGTGCCAGCAGTTCGGAGGACAGGGCGACCTACGAGCAGTACTTC,CASSSEDRATYEQYF
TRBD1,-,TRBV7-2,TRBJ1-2,TGTGCCAGCAGCTCCGGGACAGGGGGGGGCGGCTACACCTTC,CASSSGTGGGGYTF
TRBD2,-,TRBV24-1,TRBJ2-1,TGTGCCACCAGTGATCATAGCGGGAACTCCTACAATGAGCAGTTCTTC,CATSDHSGNSYNEQFF
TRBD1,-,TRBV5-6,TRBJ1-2,TGTGCCAGCAGCTTGGACAGGGGGACGTATGGCTACACCTTC,CASSLDRGTYGYTF
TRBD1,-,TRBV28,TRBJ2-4,TGTGCCAGCACCGACAGGGTTGGGAACATTCAGTACTTC,CASTDRVGNIQYF
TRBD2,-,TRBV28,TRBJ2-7,TGTGCCAGCAGTCCCCGGGTAGCGGGAGAAGACGAGCAGTACTTC,CASSPRVAGEDEQYF
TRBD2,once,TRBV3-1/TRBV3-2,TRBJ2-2,TGTGCCAGCAGCCAAGGGACTAGCGGGAGACGAACCGGGGAGCTGTTTTTT,CASSQGTSGRRTGELFF
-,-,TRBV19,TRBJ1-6,TGTGCCAGCTCCAAGTATGGCCGGGGGGACCATTCACCCCTCCACTTT,CASSKYGRGDHSPLHF